This T cell receptor (beta chain) stems from a study of CD8+CD57+ T cells in acquired aplastic anemia. Study as a whole: In CD4+ cells, healthy donors produced an average of approximately 11 million reads.

This clonotype was seen only a few times. Genomic DNA templated the TCR beta VDJ and CDR3 profiling. In TCRdb, the reads were re-called with MiXCR into one record per CDR3 protein. Of about 130,000 distinct CDR3 sequences in the sample, 48% were seen once. Germline V gene data show CDR1 as MNHNS and CDR2 as SASEGT. Trimming cost V 6 bases and J 3 bases, with 11 bases left between them. The CDR3 consists of 13 residues. The source of this sequence is a human donor in good health, serving as a control. This chain uses TRBV6-1 with TRBJ1-2; maybe TRBD1 (6 bases). The sample was sorted CD4+, CD8+, or CD8+CD57+ T cells (not recorded which) from PBMCs. In nucleotides, the CDR3 is TGTGCCAGCAGCCAGGGGTTCGACTATGGCTACACCTTC. Encoded protein: CASSQGFDYGYTF.